The present T cell receptor beta chain was sequenced within a study of T-cell reconstitution after alpha-beta-depleted transplantation in children. V trimming: 2 bases; J trimming: 2 bases; junction bases outside the gene matches: 3. The CDR3 runs to 17 residues. Using unique molecular identifiers, the investigators prepared the TCRbeta library. TCRdb independently ran MiXCR on the PCR reads; one entry per CDR3 protein. The sample holds more than 450,000 distinct CDR3 sequences, around 19% seen once. The sample was PBMCs from the stem cell graft donor, taken from the stem cell graft. This TCR came from a human donor who donated a stem cell graft to a child with acute lymphoblastic leukemia. V is TRBV12-3 or TRBV12-4 and J is TRBJ2-5, with 15 bases fitting TRBD2. The CDR3 is CASSLRTSGRVQETQYF. The CDR3 DNA reads TGTGCCAGCAGTTTAAGGACTAGCGGGAGGGTACAAGAGACCCAGTACTTC.